The sample holds one count of the clone carrying this TCR beta chain. The antigen is unknown. This table comes from immunoSEQ multiplex PCR, and its TCRdb copy is limited to in-frame clones, with some not included. The sample yields over 85,000 clones, over 85% seen once. This CDR3 contains 14 residues. Germline loops: CDR1 ENHRY, CDR2 SYGVKD. J was trimmed by 8 bases and V by 7 bases; bases with no gene match: 8. The sample is drawn from a study of OX40 agonist ivuxolimab in advanced cancers. Study in general: Therapy given before enrollment (anti-PD-1, anti-PD-L1 or anti-CTLA-4) was allowed, and 40% to 45% had some. Study findings and constraints: People who partly responded at 0.1-3.0 mg/kg had some of the least clonal expansion seen. Specificity for antigen went undetermined in the expanded peripheral T cells. Expanded clones tended on average to be more numerous among CD8+ T cells than CD4+.

The clonotype was recovered from an adult with an advanced solid tumor such as melanoma, head and neck, liver or kidney cancer. This sequence joins TRBV10-3 and TRBJ1-6; 7 positions agree with TRBD1. Sequencing used CD4+ or CD8+ T cells sorted from blood, obtained in a trial of the OX40 agonist ivuxolimab. The CDR3 DNA is TGTGCCATCACCATAGGGGGCTCGGATTCACCCCTCCACTTT. It yields the protein CAITIGGSDSPLHF.